The T cell receptor beta chain under discussion was sequenced for a study of tumor and adjacent non-tumor tissue in lung cancer. Study-level background: The patients, 10 men and roughly 5 women, were about 31 to 85 with stage I to III disease. On average, productive TCRbeta reads reached about 4.17 million per sample. Study-level points and caveats: Significantly higher TCR diversity was found in tumor than normal lung.

CDR3 length: 15 amino acids. Trimming took 7 bases from V and 8 from J, leaving 21 bases between them. From germline, CDR1 is MDHEN and CDR2 SYDVKM. A modified ARM-PCR protocol with three rounds of nested PCR amplified TCRbeta. TCRdb used MiXCR to reprocess the multiplex PCR reads, holding one entry per CDR3 protein. The sample shows 55,000 to 75,000 distinct CDR3 sequences, around 60% of them seen only once. This clonotype was counted between two and nine times. The antigen is undetermined. The template was RNA from unsorted bulk tissue. Newly diagnosed lung cancer patients had thoracic surgery in China, August–late 2014, without prior chemotherapy.

The sequencing sample was made of lung tumor tissue. This chain uses TRBV28 with TRBJ1-5; D is unresolved. The source is a man in his fifties or sixties with non-small cell lung cancer. CDR3 sequence reads: CASMGKGSSREPQHF. In DNA, the CDR3 is TGTGCCAGCATGGGGAAGGGCTCCTCTAGGGAGCCCCAGCATTTT.